The 26 T cell receptor beta chains below all came from one sample that was sequenced in a study of T cells in Graves' hyperthyroidism and ophthalmopathy. Amplification targeted TCR beta CDR3 regions from RNA transcripts. HTBI primers drove first-round RT-PCR of the TCR CDR3. One entry per CDR3 protein, called by TCRdb with MiXCR from the multiplex PCR reads. The data show approximately 710,000 distinct CDR3 sequences, 17% seen once. The sequencing input was blood. The receptors were sampled from a man aged 45-65 years with Graves' hyperthyroidism.

This clonotype was counted many times. V usage is TRBV10-2 and J usage is TRBJ1-6, with D perhaps matching TRBD1 (6 bases). Germline CDR1 is WSHSY and CDR2 is SAAADI. This CDR3 has 15 residues. Trimming removed 4 bases from V and 3 bases from J, with 10 bases in between. This CDR3 reads CASSGGQNYNSPLHF. Here the CDR3 DNA reads TGCGCCAGCAGTGGTGGACAGAACTATAATTCACCCCTCCACTTT.

This clonotype was counted a few times. The chain is built from TRBV19 and TRBJ1-6; unclear D gene. V lost 11 bases and J 4 bases, leaving 15 bases between the germline ends. The CDR3 sequence is 14 residues long. From germline, CDR1 is LNHDA and CDR2 SQIVND (reference sequence). CDR3 in DNA: TGTGCCTCCTCCCCGAGGGTGTATAATTCACCCCTCCACTTT. Translated, it gives CASSPRVYNSPLHF.

This chain links TRBV7-2 with TRBJ2-3; no firm D call. Germline V CDR1 and CDR2: SGHTA, FQGNSA. The length of the CDR3 is 15 residues. The germline V and J ends were trimmed by 3 bases and 1 base, with 11 bases remaining between them. This chain's CDR3 is CASSFRRLGTDTQYF. CDR3 bases: TGTGCCAGCAGCTTCCGTCGACTCGGCACAGATACGCAGTATTTT.

CDR3: CASSEKGYGLNTEAFF. Written as DNA, the CDR3 is TGCGCCAGCAGTGAGAAGGGTTACGGATTGAACACTGAAGCTTTCTTT. The chain couples TRBV10-1 to TRBJ1-1; D gene unclear. The CDR3 contains 16 residues. Germline assignment: CDR1 WNHNN and CDR2 SYGVQD (reference sequence). V lost 2 bases, J lost 0 bases, and 13 bases lay in between.

In its sample, this clonotype was seen a few times. V is TRBV29-1 and J is TRBJ2-7; 7 bases are a match to TRBD1. Germline CDR1 and CDR2: SQVTM and ANQGSEA. V gave up 3 bases and J gave up 1 base; unmatched junction bases: 9. The CDR3 covers 15 residues. This CDR3 reads CSVDAEAGGSYEQYF. The CDR3 DNA is TGCAGCGTTGATGCGGAAGCAGGGGGATCCTACGAGCAGTACTTC.

This clonotype has a handful of counts. The chain uses TRBV28 and TRBJ2-5; 8 bases fit TRBD2. Trimming at V came to 4 bases and at J to 4 bases, leaving 11 bases not matched to a gene. CDR1 and CDR2 from the germline V gene are MDHEN and SYDVKM. The CDR3 runs 16 residues. CDR3 in amino acids: CASSSTTVAGRETQYF. CDR3 nucleotides: TGTGCCAGCAGTTCCACAACGGTAGCGGGAAGAGAGACCCAGTACTTC.

J is TRBJ2-5 and V is TRBV28; D might be TRBD1 or TRBD2, each matching 7 bases. CDR1 and CDR2 from the germline V gene are MDHEN and SYDVKM. The CDR3 contains 13 residues. Deletions cut 6 bases from V and 7 bases from J, with 15 bases between. CDR3 region: CASSPPGGVTQYF. DNA of the CDR3: TGTGCCAGCAGCCCGCCAGGGGGGGTGACCCAGTACTTC.

This rearrangement joins TRBV6-1 to TRBJ2-2, with unresolved D. The CDR3 loop spans 15 amino acids. V was pared by 7 bases and J by 1 base, with 13 bases between. Germline CDR1 and CDR2: MNHNS and SASEGT. The CDR3 protein is CASTSWPGNTGELFF. CDR3 DNA sequence: TGTGCCAGCACCTCGTGGCCCGGGAACACCGGGGAGCTGTTTTTT.

About this clonotype: It may be a read error: a sequence one base away is much more abundant. The chain combines TRBV29-1 with TRBJ2-3, with 8 positions matching TRBD2. Germline lookup yields CDR1 SQVTM and CDR2 ANQGSEA. CDR3 length: 14 residues. The CDR3 coding sequence is TGCATCGTGCGGCGGGAGGCTCGCACAGATACGCAGTATTTT. Protein product: CIVRREARTDTQYF.

This clonotype was picked up a small number of times. The chain couples TRBV27 to TRBJ2-2; 9 bases map to TRBD1. The CDR3 consists of 16 residues. The germline gives CDR1 MNHEY, CDR2 SMNVEV (reference sequence). Trimming took 6 bases from V and 7 from J; bases not matched to a gene: 12. CDR3 bases: TGTGCCAGCAGCTCTAGGGCGGGACAGGGTGTCGGGGAGCTGTTTTTT. This codes for CASSSRAGQGVGELFF.

This clonotype was seen a few times. This chain joins TRBV19 and TRBJ2-3; 11 nucleotides agree with TRBD1. This CDR3 comprises 17 residues. Looked up from germline, CDR1 is LNHDA and CDR2 is SQIVND (reference sequence). Trimming removed 4 bases from V and 3 bases from J; junction bases left unmatched: 9. In DNA, the CDR3 is TGTGCCAGTAGTACGCGCCGGGACAGGGGGAAGACAGATACGCAGTATTTT. The encoded protein is CASSTRRDRGKTDTQYF.

This clonotype has a single count. This chain links TRBV29-1 with TRBJ1-2, with TRBD1 as a possible D gene (5 bases). Trimming removed 3 bases from V and 4 bases from J, with 15 bases in between. The CDR3 sequence is 14 residues long. Germline V gene data show CDR1 as SQVTM and CDR2 as ANQGSEA. CDR3 coding DNA: TGCAGCGTTGAGAGCAGGGCGCAGACCTATGGCTACACCTTC. This codes for CSVESRAQTYGYTF.

This chain uses TRBV9 with TRBJ1-2; no clear D gene. Trimming stripped 1 base from V and 0 bases from J, with 10 bases between. Germline values: CDR1 SGDLS, CDR2 YYNGEE. This CDR3 has 15 amino acids. The CDR3 DNA reads TGTGCCAGCAGCGTAAACCCGGACGCTAACTATGGCTACACCTTC. This codes for CASSVNPDANYGYTF.

This clonotype was recorded a few times. The genes are TRBV19 and TRBJ1-5, with D possibly TRBD1 on 6 matching bases. CDR3 size: 13 residues. The germline gives CDR1 LNHDA, CDR2 SQIVND (reference sequence). V lost 5 bases and J lost 10, with 15 bases in between. The CDR3 sequence: CASSASTGRPQHF. The CDR3 coding sequence is TGTGCCAGTAGTGCCTCTACAGGGAGACCCCAGCATTTT.

The CDR3 DNA sequence: TGTGCCAGCTCACCGTCAAGACAGGATCGGAGCACTGAAGCTTTCTTT. It specifies CASSPSRQDRSTEAFF. The chain joins TRBV18 to TRBJ1-1; a possible D gene is TRBD1 (6 bases). This CDR3 comprises 16 residues. Trimming left V 3 bases short and J 4 bases short, with 18 bases between. CDR1 and CDR2 (germline): KGHSH, LQKENI.

This clonotype was seen many times. The V and J genes are TRBV27 and TRBJ2-3; 13 bases are shared with TRBD2. V trimming: 5 bases; J trimming: 2 bases; junction bases outside the gene matches: 10. This CDR3 has 18 residues. Germline-derived CDR1 and CDR2 are MNHEY and SMNVEV (reference sequence). Here the CDR3 reads CASSRPMTSGRITDTQYF. The CDR3 region has the DNA TGTGCCAGCAGTCGACCCATGACTAGCGGGAGGATCACAGATACGCAGTATTTT.

This clonotype was detected ten times or more. The chain uses TRBV7-8 and TRBJ2-1; 9 bases align to TRBD2. The CDR3 totals 17 residues. CDR1 SGHVS and CDR2 FQNEAQ come from the germline V gene. V shed 1 base and J 0 bases; nucleotides not matched to a gene: 4. The CDR3 DNA is TGTGCCAGCAGCTTAGGTCTAGCGGGGCTCTCCTACAATGAGCAGTTCTTC. Translation: CASSLGLAGLSYNEQFF. Combining the CDR3 with reference TRBV7-8 and TRBJ2-1 gives the whole variable domain GAGVSQSPRYKVAKRGQDVALRCDPISGHVSLFWYQQALGQGPEFLTYFQNEAQLDKSGLPSDRFFAERPEGSVSTLKIQRTQQEDSAVYLCASSLGLAGLSYNEQFFGPGTRLTVL.

This clonotype was detected many times. The chain uses TRBV15 and TRBJ1-3; D not resolved. Germline assignment: CDR1 LNHNV and CDR2 YYDKDF (reference sequence). This CDR3 region has 15 residues. V was trimmed by 1 base and J by 2 bases, leaving 9 bases between them. The CDR3 DNA sequence: TGTGCCACCAGCAGAGTTCGGGGAACTGGAAACACCATATATTTT. Amino acids: CATSRVRGTGNTIYF.

This clonotype was detected only a few times. The chain employs TRBV7-2 and TRBJ1-5, with D hard to call. The CDR3 length is 16 residues. Germline loops: CDR1 SGHTA, CDR2 FQGNSA. V lost 2 bases and J lost 6, with 17 bases in between. CDR3 in DNA: TGTGCCAGCAGCTTACAGCCTCGGGGATGGGCTCAGCCCCAGCATTTT. Translated: CASSLQPRGWAQPQHF.

The chain recombines TRBV5-1 with TRBJ2-2; D remains unclear. There are 11 residues in the CDR3. Trimming took 0 bases from V and 12 from J, leaving 6 bases between them. Germline V gene sequence: CDR1 SGHRS, CDR2 YFSETQ. The DNA for the CDR3 is TGCGCCAGCAGCTTGGCAATGCAGCTGTTTTTT. Its translation: CASSLAMQLFF.

In regard to this clonotype: A much larger clone lies a single base off, so this may be a read error. Because the CDR3 is missing its conserved closing phenylalanine or tryptophan, this is likely a read error. In DNA form, the CDR3 reads TGTGCCAGCAGCCCCGCCGGTAATAATTCACCCCTCCACTTG. Its translation: CASSPAGNNSPLHL. This sequence joins TRBV12-3 or TRBV12-4 and TRBJ1-6; D unresolved. The V gene lost 6 bases and the J gene lost 5 bases, with 11 bases spanning the gap. CDR3 length: 14 amino acids.

The rearrangement uses TRBV10-2 and TRBJ1-2; D is unclear. In germline, CDR1 is WSHSY, CDR2 SAAADI. The CDR3 has 14 amino acids. Deletions cut 6 bases from V and 4 bases from J, with 15 bases between. The CDR3 region has the DNA TGCGCCAGCAGCCCTTTAGGAACTGGCTATGGCTACACCTTC. Protein product: CASSPLGTGYGYTF.

In this sample, this clonotype turned up many times. The genes are TRBV14 and TRBJ2-7; no definite D call. The V end was cut by 6 bases, the J end by 3 bases, with 12 bases between. Per germline, CDR1 SGHDN and CDR2 FVKESK. CDR3 length equals 13 residues. CDR3 amino acids: CASRRGTIYEQYF. CDR3 in DNA: TGTGCCAGCAGACGAGGAACAATCTACGAGCAGTACTTC. Filled out from reference TRBV14 and TRBJ2-7, the complete variable domain reads EAGVTQFPSHSVIEKGQTVTLRCDPISGHDNLYWYRRVMGKEIKFLLHFVKESKQDESGMPNNRFLAERTGGTYSTLKVQPAELEDSGVYFCASRRGTIYEQYFGPGTRLTVT.

The J gene is TRBJ1-2, the V gene TRBV6-2 or TRBV6-3; possible D gene TRBD1, 5 bases. V was cut by 2 bases and J by 7 bases, with 14 bases left in between. Germline CDR1 reads MNHEY; CDR2 reads SVGEGT. This CDR3 has 14 residues. Written as DNA, the CDR3 is TGTGCCAGCAGTTACCTCCGGGACGTCTCTGGCTACACCTTC. Translated, it gives CASSYLRDVSGYTF.

The rearrangement links TRBV7-2 to TRBJ2-5, with 14 positions matching TRBD2. Germline assignment: CDR1 SGHTA and CDR2 FQGNSA. J was trimmed by 13 bases and V by 1 base; bases with no gene match: 14. The CDR3 has 17 residues. CDR3 DNA: TGTGCCAGCAGCTTAGTTCCCGTGGGACTAGCGGGAGTTGGCTGGTACTTC. Its translation is CASSLVPVGLAGVGWYF.

V is TRBV6-5 and J is TRBJ2-7, with D perhaps matching TRBD1 (5 bases). V was shortened by 2 bases and J by 3 bases, with 20 bases between the two germline ends. The CDR3 length is 17 residues. Germline CDR1 and CDR2: MNHEY and SVGAGI. The CDR3 DNA sequence: TGTGCCAGCAGTTACCCGACCCAGGGTAGATCCTACTACGAGCAGTACTTC. Translated, it gives CASSYPTQGRSYYEQYF.